These T cell receptor beta chains were read from a single sample in a study of shared clonotypes between healthy human individuals. TCRdb's copy holds only in-frame clones and misses some; the assay was immunoSEQ multiplex PCR. The table records over a million clones, more than 75% of them present only once. The sequencing sample was made of memory CD4+ T cells from PBMCs. The receptors were sampled from a man aged 18-30 years in good health. Some clones in this sample may be carry-over from other donors' samples. Each CDR3 is given with its conserved first and last residue. Rows may omit the clone size; those that give it use once, few, many or a size class.

V gene,clone size,J gene,CDR3 protein
TRBV5-5,few,TRBJ2-5,CASSPSGRAWETQYF
TRBV7-8,.,TRBJ1-5,CASSPGREYQPQHF
TRBV28,few,TRBJ2-2,CASSLRRGTSNTGELFF
TRBV6-5,.,TRBJ2-2,CASSRGQGITGELFF
TRBV21-1,.,TRBJ2-1,CASSEREILTNNEQFF
TRBV5-6,many,TRBJ1-5,CASSLAEGFYSNQPQHF
TRBV7-8,.,TRBJ2-3,CASSLGSAARTDTQYF
TRBV5-1,few,TRBJ1-1,CASSLNAGTGKKRGAEAFF
TRBV7-6,many,TRBJ1-2,CASSLSRGGGYTF
TRBV7-8,.,TRBJ2-7,CASSLAFTYSVEQYF
TRBV18,.,TRBJ1-4,CASSPDDEKLFF
TRBV5-1,.,TRBJ2-2,CASSFGRDRVAGELFF
TRBV2,.,TRBJ2-1,CASSDGGGGYNEQFF
TRBV27,once,TRBJ1-5,CASSHGTDLNQPQHF
TRBV7-2,.,TRBJ2-1,CASSDYNEQFF
TRBV14,.,TRBJ2-5,CASSQDAVHRVMETQYF
TRBV5-6,.,TRBJ2-7,CASSLVRYDYEQYF
TRBV30,.,TRBJ1-1,CAWTRDSGNTEAFF
TRBV5-1,few,TRBJ2-2,CASSLLPGLQDTGELFF
TRBV5-1,few,TRBJ1-2,CASSLGGHNYGYTF
TRBV28,.,TRBJ2-1,CAIRGAGSASNEQFF
TRBV29-1,.,TRBJ2-7,CSVEREMGQGLSYEQYF
TRBV28,.,TRBJ2-3,CASRGQGASRDTQYF
TRBV18,.,TRBJ1-1,CASSRGGGPTEAFF
TRBV7-9,.,TRBJ2-3,CAPFPRTDYTDTQYF
TRBV6-6,.,TRBJ2-7,CASRASSPAGEQYF
TRBV27,.,TRBJ2-5,CASSSRTGSYQETQYF
TRBV4-3,.,TRBJ1-5,CASSRRRGSNQPQHF
TRBV7-2,.,TRBJ2-1,CASSSTGLAGYNEQFF
TRBV28,.,TRBJ1-4,CASSDRTGSREKLFF
TRBV14,once,TRBJ2-3,CASSQEGLAHTQYF
TRBV19,.,TRBJ1-2,CASRSGDSDYGYTF
TRBV7-9,few,TRBJ1-2,CASSLDGAAGYTF
TRBV10-3,.,TRBJ1-2,CAISETTANYGYTF
TRBV7-9,.,TRBJ1-2,CASSLARQGRGDYGYTF
TRBV29-1,.,TRBJ1-1,CSAGGLHRNTEAFF
TRBV7-9,.,TRBJ1-1,CASSPRTDEAFF
TRBV6-5,.,TRBJ2-3,CATALGGTDTQYF
TRBV2,.,TRBJ2-3,CASSARPPPDTQYF
TRBV6-4,few,TRBJ1-4,CASSAYRQGDVIF
TRBV10-2,few,TRBJ2-3,CASARGAWSTDTQYF
TRBV4-1,.,TRBJ2-2,CASSQVPGTGELFF
TRBV28,once,TRBJ2-7,CASNEVGDRGYEQYF
TRBV5-1,.,TRBJ1-1,CARTIGDTEAFF
TRBV6-1,.,TRBJ2-7,CASIIGYEQYF
TRBV7-9,.,TRBJ2-7,CASSPGLAGGPTSNQYF
TRBV5-1,few,TRBJ2-5,CASSRTGGVGETQYF
TRBV21-1,many,TRBJ1-1,CASSKFASSGADTEAFF
TRBV7-2,few,TRBJ1-2,CASSLGSGERYGYTF
TRBV7-2,.,TRBJ2-7,CASSPGNSYEQYF
TRBV6-5,.,TRBJ1-6,CASSSRTGGRDSPLHF
TRBV4-1,.,TRBJ2-1,CASRAGTSGYNEQFF